The 25 T cell receptor beta chains listed next were all sequenced from one sample in a study of T-cell reconstitution after alpha-beta-depleted transplantation in children. For TCRbeta, the library was prepared with unique molecular identifiers. MiXCR, applied by TCRdb to the PCR reads, yields one record per CDR3 protein. The data show some 840,000 distinct CDR3 sequences, 15% to 20% seen once. The starting material was PBMCs, mostly from graft donor cells, obtained 360 days after TCRalphabeta/CD19-depleted stem cell transplant. The receptors stem from a male patient younger than 18 who had a stem cell transplant for acute lymphoblastic leukemia, so the T cells may come from the graft donor.

The genes are TRBV29-1 and TRBJ2-2; the D gene is possibly TRBD2 (6 bases). This CDR3 spans 16 amino acids. Trimming cost V 0 bases and J 3 bases, with 14 bases left between them. The V gene's germline CDR1 is SQVTM and CDR2 ANQGSEA. CDR3 nucleotide sequence: TGCAGCGTTGAAGATCTGGGAGGAAGGGACACCGGGGAGCTGTTTTTT. Translation: CSVEDLGGRDTGELFF.

This clonotype was counted a few times. The gene calls are TRBV5-1 and TRBJ2-7, with 13 bases that match TRBD2. Germline V gene lookup returns CDR1 SGHRS and CDR2 YFSETQ. The V gene end was trimmed by 6 bases and the J gene end by 7 bases; junction bases not matched to a gene: 10. This CDR3 region has 15 residues. CDR3 region: CASTPTSGRAWEQYF. CDR3 DNA sequence: TGCGCCAGCACCCCTACTAGCGGGAGGGCCTGGGAGCAGTACTTC.

CDR3 sequence: CSVVRGAQYF. The CDR3 coding sequence is TGCAGCGTTGTAAGGGGAGCTCAGTATTTT. The rearrangement uses TRBV29-1 and TRBJ2-3; D possibly uses TRBD1 or TRBD2 (5 bases each). This CDR3 comprises 10 residues. Per germline, CDR1 SQVTM and CDR2 ANQGSEA. Deletions cut 4 bases from V and 12 bases from J, with 11 bases between.

This clonotype was seen a handful of times. The chain is built from TRBV5-1 and TRBJ2-7, with TRBD2 matching 10 bases. With 0 bases clipped from V and 4 bases from J, the junction kept 7 bases outside the gene matches. The CDR3 covers 16 residues. Germline-derived CDR1 and CDR2 are SGHRS and YFSETQ. CDR3 nucleotide sequence: TGCGCCAGCAGCTTGGAAGCTAGCGGGAGTATATACGAGCAGTACTTC. It is translated as CASSLEASGSIYEQYF. Full variable domain (missing parts from reference TRBV5-1 and TRBJ2-7): KAGVTQTPRYLIKTRGQQVTLSCSPISGHRSVSWYQQTPGQGLQFLFEYFSETQRNKGNFPGRFSGRQFSNSRSEMNVSTLELGDSALYLCASSLEASGSIYEQYFGPGTRLTVT.

A few counts support this clonotype. This chain links TRBV5-1 with TRBJ2-7; 14 bases are shared with TRBD2. CDR1 is SGHRS, CDR2 YFSETQ, per germline. This CDR3 has 16 amino acids. With 2 bases clipped from V and 2 bases from J, the junction kept 3 bases outside the gene matches. The CDR3 is CASSFRLAGGTYEQYF. CDR3 sequence (DNA): TGCGCCAGCAGCTTCCGACTAGCGGGAGGGACCTACGAGCAGTACTTC.

The chain combines TRBV29-1 with TRBJ1-1; D possibly corresponds to TRBD1 (6 bases). Germline-derived CDR1 and CDR2 are SQVTM and ANQGSEA. V dropped 3 bases and J dropped 3 bases, with 8 bases sitting between them. This CDR3 is built from 12 residues. This CDR3 is CSVDGGHTEAFF. The DNA for the CDR3 is TGCAGCGTTGATGGGGGGCACACTGAAGCTTTCTTT.

This sequence joins TRBV7-6 and TRBJ2-5, with a weak D call TRBD2 (5 bases). Trimming cost V 4 bases and J 3 bases, with 15 bases left between them. Germline V gene sequence: CDR1 SGHVS, CDR2 FNYEAQ. This CDR3 region has 15 residues. The CDR3 sequence: CASSSERTLEETQYF. Here the CDR3 DNA reads TGTGCCAGCAGCTCGGAAAGGACTCTCGAAGAGACCCAGTACTTC.

This chain uses TRBV6-2 or TRBV6-3 with TRBJ2-3; 11 bases map to TRBD2. This CDR3 is built from 17 residues. Trimming took 5 bases from V and 2 from J; bases not matched to a gene: 9. Germline V gene data show CDR1 as MNHEY and CDR2 as SVGEGT. The CDR3 spells CASSQTGLAAYTDTQYF. DNA of the CDR3: TGTGCCAGCAGTCAGACGGGACTAGCGGCTTACACAGATACGCAGTATTTT.

The V call is TRBV28, the J call TRBJ2-7; D gene unclear. V gave up 6 bases and J gave up 2 bases, with 8 bases separating them. The CDR3 extends over 12 amino acids. The V gene's germline CDR1 is MDHEN and CDR2 SYDVKM. The CDR3 coding sequence is TGTGCCAGCAGACAGCACCCCTACGAGCAGTACTTC. This encodes CASRQHPYEQYF.

This clonotype was observed a handful of times. The chain joins TRBV24-1 to TRBJ2-3; weak D call: TRBD2 (5 bases). Trimming removed 0 bases at V and 1 base at J, with 7 bases between. CDR1 and CDR2 from the germline V gene are KGHDR and SFDVKD. CDR3 length: 15 residues. The CDR3 protein is CATSDLNGGTDTQYF. In DNA, the CDR3 is TGTGCCACCAGTGATTTGAACGGGGGCACAGATACGCAGTATTTT.

The chain has TRBV12-3 or TRBV12-4 and TRBJ2-7; 8 bases match TRBD2. Trimming removed 6 bases from V and 6 bases from J; junction bases left unmatched: 10. The CDR3 has 14 residues. The CDR3 DNA follows: TGTGCCAGCAGGGCCGGGACTAGTATCTCCGAGCAGTACTTC. Translating gives CASRAGTSISEQYF.

The chain couples TRBV20-1 to TRBJ2-3, with 7 nucleotides matching TRBD2. CDR3 length: 16 amino acids. The junction had 14 bases not matched to a gene; V was cut back by 5 bases and J by 3 bases. Per germline, CDR1 DFQATT and CDR2 SNEGSKA (reference sequence). CDR3 sequence: CSARPYYAGETDTQYF. DNA for the CDR3: TGCAGTGCTCGTCCGTATTACGCGGGAGAAACAGATACGCAGTATTTT.

V is TRBV10-3 and J is TRBJ2-3; 11 bases are a match to TRBD2. Germline loops: CDR1 ENHRY, CDR2 SYGVKD. This CDR3 region has 20 residues. After removal of 5 bases from V and 6 bases from J, the junction contained 22 bases not matched to a gene. The CDR3 here is CAISTLTGSGTSGPQDTQYF. DNA of the CDR3: TGTGCCATCAGTACCTTGACAGGGTCCGGGACTAGCGGACCGCAGGATACGCAGTATTTT.

The chain recombines TRBV12-3 or TRBV12-4 with TRBJ1-2, with 9 bases identical to TRBD1. This CDR3 comprises 15 residues. V trimming: 4 bases; J trimming: 7 bases; junction bases outside the gene matches: 10. CDR3 DNA: TGTGCCAGCAGTTCGGGACAGGGAAGCTCAGTTGGCTACACCTTC. Encoded protein: CASSSGQGSSVGYTF.

In its sample, this clonotype was seen many times. The chain links TRBV27 to TRBJ2-1; 12 bases agree with TRBD2. The V segment lost 2 bases and the J segment 10 bases; nucleotides outside the gene matches: 0. Germline assignment: CDR1 MNHEY and CDR2 SMNVEV (reference sequence). This CDR3 has 13 residues. Here the CDR3 reads CASSLLAGGEQFF. In DNA form, the CDR3 reads TGTGCCAGCAGTTTACTAGCGGGAGGGGAGCAGTTCTTC.

V usage is TRBV2 and J usage is TRBJ2-7; D is unresolved. Germline values: CDR1 SNHLY, CDR2 FYNNEI. The CDR3 is 14 residues long. V lost 8 bases and J lost 2, with 16 bases in between. In nucleotides, the CDR3 is TGTGCCAGCCGGTACCTGGACGGCACCTACGAGCAGTACTTC. Translating it yields CASRYLDGTYEQYF.

V gene TRBV5-1 combines with J gene TRBJ1-4, with unresolved D. Trimming took 4 bases from V and 6 from J, leaving 13 bases between them. Germline CDR1 and CDR2: SGHRS and YFSETQ. The CDR3 spans 14 residues. CDR3 region: CASSSRPWDEKLFF. In nucleotides, the CDR3 is TGCGCCAGCAGCAGCAGGCCCTGGGATGAAAAACTGTTTTTT.

Remarks on this clonotype: A read error may account for a junction end that differs from germline. V usage is TRBV5-1 and J usage is TRBJ2-7; 10 positions agree with TRBD2. CDR1 and CDR2 from the germline V gene are SGHRS and YFSETQ. The CDR3 totals 16 residues. CDR3 amino acids: CASSWGSGRALDEQYF. The CDR3 nucleotides read TGCGCCAGCAGCTGGGGAAGCGGGAGGGCCTTGGACGAGCAGTATTTC.

This chain connects TRBV4-1 to TRBJ2-3, with 12 bases matching TRBD2. Germline values: CDR1 MGHRA, CDR2 YSYEKL. The CDR3 is made up of 17 amino acids. Trimming removed 0 bases from V and 0 bases from J; junction bases left unmatched: 1. CDR3 loop: CASSQDGTSGSTDTQYF. The CDR3 bases are TGCGCCAGCAGCCAAGACGGGACTAGCGGGAGCACAGATACGCAGTATTTT.

This sequence joins TRBV20-1 and TRBJ2-4; 7 bases fit TRBD2. The CDR3 totals 13 residues. Germline V lookup: CDR1 DFQATT, CDR2 SNEGSKA (reference sequence). Trimming at V came to 6 bases and at J to 1 base, leaving 3 bases not matched to a gene. CDR3 loop: CSARGEAKNIQYF. CDR3 in DNA: TGCAGTGCCCGGGGGGAGGCCAAAAACATTCAGTACTTC.

This chain links TRBV5-1 with TRBJ2-7, with 12 bases matching TRBD2. After removal of 0 bases from V and 1 base from J, the junction contained 11 bases not matched to a gene. The length of the CDR3 is 19 residues. Germline CDR1 is SGHRS and CDR2 is YFSETQ. The DNA for the CDR3 is TGCGCCAGCAGCTTGGCCCTTGGACTAGCGGGGCTAGCGTCCTACGAGCAGTACTTC. Its translation is CASSLALGLAGLASYEQYF.

Many counts were recorded for this clonotype. V and J are TRBV12-3 or TRBV12-4 and TRBJ2-1, with D tentatively TRBD2 (5 bases). The CDR3 spans 15 residues. Trimming cost V 6 bases and J 4 bases, with 16 bases left between them. In nucleotides, the CDR3 is TGTGCCAGCAGCCTAGTCCCGACTATTTACAATGAGCAGTTCTTC. This gives the protein CASSLVPTIYNEQFF.

V gene TRBV5-6 combines with J gene TRBJ2-3; D may match TRBD1 or TRBD2 (5 bases each). The CDR3 totals 12 residues. Germline CDR1 and CDR2: SGHDT and YYEEEE. V was pared by 3 bases and J by 6 bases, with 8 bases between. The CDR3 spells CASSWGSDTQYF. Written as DNA, the CDR3 is TGTGCCAGCAGCTGGGGGTCCGATACGCAGTATTTT.

The chain employs TRBV6-1 and TRBJ2-3; 11 bases match TRBD1. Germline V lookup: CDR1 MNHNS, CDR2 SASEGT. J gave up 6 bases and V 7 bases, and 15 bases lay outside the gene matches. There are 17 residues in the CDR3. CDR3 in DNA: TGTGCCAGCATCTCCTCGGTCGGGACAGGGGGTGGGGATACGCAGTATTTT. It is translated as CASISSVGTGGGDTQYF.

The gene calls are TRBV27 and TRBJ2-6, with TRBD2 as a possible D gene (5 bases). The V end lost 6 bases, the J end lost 0 bases, and 15 bases lay between the germline ends. CDR1 MNHEY and CDR2 SMNVEV come from the germline V gene (reference sequence). This CDR3 is 17 amino acids long. CDR3 protein: CASSPGLRNSGANVLTF. DNA of the CDR3: TGTGCCAGCAGCCCCGGACTTCGAAACTCTGGGGCCAACGTCCTGACTTTC.